This entry describes one TCR beta chain. Its antigen remains unknown. Genomic DNA of every subset was divided equally among multiple immunoSEQ plates. Repertoires were generated with immunoSEQ multiplex PCR, while TCRdb's copy carries only in-frame clones and drops some. This repertoire shows hundreds of thousands of clones, 95% to 96% found once; its top ten account for around 0.11%. This sample is drawn from a study of shared clonotypes between healthy human individuals. Study conclusions and caveats: The represented genetic and exposure-history diversity was limited by the small number of donors.

Naivety among CD8 cells was defined by CD45RO negativity and positive CCR7 selection, thereby excluding terminally differentiated effector memory CD45RA+ cells. There were no recent acute infections or vaccinations among the donors, who were healthy HIV-negative adults. The TCR sequence derives from a woman in her twenties or thirties in good health. The sample taken for sequencing was naive CD8+ T cells sorted from blood.

CDR3 loop: CASSLSGLAGPGNEQFF. The CDR3 DNA reads TGCGCCAGCAGCCTGTCGGGACTAGCGGGACCAGGGAATGAGCAGTTCTTC. The V gene is TRBV4-1, the J gene TRBJ2-1, with 13 bases lining up with TRBD2. The CDR3 sequence is 17 residues long. From germline, CDR1 is MGHRA and CDR2 YSYEKL. V lost 4 bases to trimming and J lost 7 bases; unmatched junction nucleotides: 10.